Measured by frequency, the clone carrying this TCR beta chain is medium-sized (0.01 to 0.1%). Its antigen is undetermined. The CDR3 covers 19 residues. CDR1 KGHDR and CDR2 SFDVKD come from the germline V gene. This entry comes from a study of CXCR3-negative and CXCR3-positive naive CD8 T cells. The overall study: The TRB read total, 120 million to 150 million, broke down to about 1.5 +/- 0.3 million reads per library.

Through 5' RACE with UMI labels, the TRB cDNA libraries were prepared. TCRdb re-analyzed the 5' RACE reads; it lists each CDR3 protein once, without DNA. The table gives about 8,000 distinct CDR3 sequences; the top ten clones make up about 2.4% of it. Overall study findings and caveats: Diversity was high in both naive subsets and much lower in memory cells.

Sequences were obtained from naive CXCR3- CD8+ T cells from blood. This sample's subset: CD45RO-CCR7+CD27+CD95- naive CD8+ T cells lacking CXCR3 (TNR3-). The TCR was taken from a human donor in good health. Some clones in this sample may be carry-over from other donors' samples. The V call is TRBV24-1, the J call TRBJ2-1; no DNA is available, so the TRBD1 call from TCRdb remains unchecked. The CDR3 is CATSDNNLGQRGHPNEQFF.